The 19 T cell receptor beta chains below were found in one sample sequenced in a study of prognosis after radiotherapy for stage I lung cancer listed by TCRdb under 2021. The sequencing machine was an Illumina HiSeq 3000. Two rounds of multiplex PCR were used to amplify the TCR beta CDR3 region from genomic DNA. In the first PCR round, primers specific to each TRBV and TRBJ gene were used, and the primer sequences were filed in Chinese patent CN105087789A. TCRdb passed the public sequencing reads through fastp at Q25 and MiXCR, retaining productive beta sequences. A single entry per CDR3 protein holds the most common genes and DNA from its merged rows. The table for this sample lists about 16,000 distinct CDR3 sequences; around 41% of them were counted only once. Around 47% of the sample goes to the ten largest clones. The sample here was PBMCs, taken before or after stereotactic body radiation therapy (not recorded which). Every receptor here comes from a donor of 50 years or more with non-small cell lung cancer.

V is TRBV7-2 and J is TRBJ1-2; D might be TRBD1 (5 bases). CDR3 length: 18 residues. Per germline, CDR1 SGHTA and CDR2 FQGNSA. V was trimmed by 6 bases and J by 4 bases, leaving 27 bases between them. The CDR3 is CASSYTAGPQKTSYGYTF. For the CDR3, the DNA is TGTGCCAGCAGTTACACCGCGGGACCCCAGAAAACCTCCTATGGCTACACCTTC.

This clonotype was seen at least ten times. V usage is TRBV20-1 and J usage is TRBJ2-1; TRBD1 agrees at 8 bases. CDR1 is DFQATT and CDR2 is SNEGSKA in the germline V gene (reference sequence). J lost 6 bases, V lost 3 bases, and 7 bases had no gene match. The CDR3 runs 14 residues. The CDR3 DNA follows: TGCAGTGCTAGGCGGACAGGGCTAATCAATGAGCAGTTCTTC. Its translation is CSARRTGLINEQFF.

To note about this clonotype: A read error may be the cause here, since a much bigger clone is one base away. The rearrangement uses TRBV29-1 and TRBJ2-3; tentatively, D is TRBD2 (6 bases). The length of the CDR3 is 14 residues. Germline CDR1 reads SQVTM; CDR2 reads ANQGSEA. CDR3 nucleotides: TGCAGCGTTGTCCCAGCGGGCATTACAGATATGCAGTATTTT. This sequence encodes CSVVPAGITDMQYF.

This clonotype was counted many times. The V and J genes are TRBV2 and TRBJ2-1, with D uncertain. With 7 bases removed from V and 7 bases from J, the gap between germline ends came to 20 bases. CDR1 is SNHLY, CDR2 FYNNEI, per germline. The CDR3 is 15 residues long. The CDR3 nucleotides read TGTGCCAGCAAGCACACTCCCGCTAGTGGGAATGAGCAGTTCTTC. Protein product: CASKHTPASGNEQFF.

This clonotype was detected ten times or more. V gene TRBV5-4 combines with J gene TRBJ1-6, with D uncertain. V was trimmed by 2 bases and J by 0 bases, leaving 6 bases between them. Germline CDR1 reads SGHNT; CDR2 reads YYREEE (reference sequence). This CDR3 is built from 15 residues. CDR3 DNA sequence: TGTGCCAGCAGCTTTGGAAGCTCCTATAATTCACCCCTCCACTTT. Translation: CASSFGSSYNSPLHF.

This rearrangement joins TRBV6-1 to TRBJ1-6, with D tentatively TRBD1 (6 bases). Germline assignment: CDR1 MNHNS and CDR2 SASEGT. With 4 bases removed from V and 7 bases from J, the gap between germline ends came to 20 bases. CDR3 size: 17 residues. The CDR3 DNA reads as TGTGCCAGCAGTGGCAGCAGGGGATTATCGGTCAATTCACCCCTCCACTTT. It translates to CASSGSRGLSVNSPLHF.

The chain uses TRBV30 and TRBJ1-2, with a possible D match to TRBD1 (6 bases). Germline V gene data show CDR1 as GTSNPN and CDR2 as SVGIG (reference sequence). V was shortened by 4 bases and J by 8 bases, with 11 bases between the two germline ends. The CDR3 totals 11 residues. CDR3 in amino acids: CAWNVGGGYTF. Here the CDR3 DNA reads TGTGCCTGGAACGTGGGGGGCGGCTACACCTTC. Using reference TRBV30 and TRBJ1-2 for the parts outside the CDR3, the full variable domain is SQTIHQWPATLVQPVGSPLSLECTVEGTSNPNLYWYRQAAGRGLQLLFYSVGIGQISSEVPQNLSASRPQDRQFILSSKKLLLSDSGFYLCAWNVGGGYTFGSGTRLTVV.

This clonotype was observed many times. The CDR3 DNA reads TGTGCCAGTAGTAATGAGGGGGCTGAAGCTTTCTTT. Its protein product is CASSNEGAEAFF. This chain links TRBV19 with TRBJ1-1, with a weak D call TRBD1 (6 bases). The CDR3 totals 12 residues. Germline CDR1 reads LNHDA; CDR2 reads SQIVND (reference sequence). V shed 4 bases and J shed 6 bases, with 9 bases lying between them.

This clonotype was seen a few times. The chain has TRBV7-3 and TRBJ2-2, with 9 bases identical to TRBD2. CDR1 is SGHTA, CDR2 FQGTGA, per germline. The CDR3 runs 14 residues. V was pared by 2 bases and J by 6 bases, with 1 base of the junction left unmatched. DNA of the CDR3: TGTGCCAGCAGCTTAGCGGGGGGGCCCGGGGAGCTGTTTTTT. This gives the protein CASSLAGGPGELFF.

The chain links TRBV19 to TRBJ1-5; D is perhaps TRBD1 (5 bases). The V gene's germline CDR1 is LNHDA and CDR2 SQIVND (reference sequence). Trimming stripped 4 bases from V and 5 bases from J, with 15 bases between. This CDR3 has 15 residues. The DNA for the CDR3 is TGTGCCAGTAGTAGCACGAGGGGATTCGATCAGCCCCAGCATTTT. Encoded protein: CASSSTRGFDQPQHF.

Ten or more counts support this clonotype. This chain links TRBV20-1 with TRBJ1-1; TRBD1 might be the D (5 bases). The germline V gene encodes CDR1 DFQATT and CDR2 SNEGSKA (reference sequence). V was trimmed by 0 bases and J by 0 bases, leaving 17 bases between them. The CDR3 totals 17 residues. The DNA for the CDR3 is TGCAGTGCTAGAGATTTAAAGGGGAGAAGCATGAACACTGAAGCTTTCTTT. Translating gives CSARDLKGRSMNTEAFF.

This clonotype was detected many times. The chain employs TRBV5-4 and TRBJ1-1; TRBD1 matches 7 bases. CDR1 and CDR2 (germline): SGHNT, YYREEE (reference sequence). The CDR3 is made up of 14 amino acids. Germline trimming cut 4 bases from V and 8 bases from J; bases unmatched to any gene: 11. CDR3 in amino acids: CASSLKIKQGEAFF. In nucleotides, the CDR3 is TGTGCCAGCAGCCTAAAAATAAAACAGGGGGAAGCTTTCTTT.

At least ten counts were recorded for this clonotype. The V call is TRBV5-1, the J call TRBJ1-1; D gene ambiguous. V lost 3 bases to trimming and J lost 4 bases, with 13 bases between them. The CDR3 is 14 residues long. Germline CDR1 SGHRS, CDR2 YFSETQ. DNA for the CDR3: TGCGCCAGCAGCTGGGCCCAGGATGCCACTGAAGCTTTCTTT. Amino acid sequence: CASSWAQDATEAFF.

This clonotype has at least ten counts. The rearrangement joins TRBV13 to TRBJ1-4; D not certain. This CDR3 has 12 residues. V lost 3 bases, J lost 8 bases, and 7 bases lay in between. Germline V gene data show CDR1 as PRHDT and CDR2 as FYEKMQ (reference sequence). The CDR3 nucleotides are TGTGCCAGCAGCTTCCCAGGAGAAAAACTGTTTTTT. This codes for CASSFPGEKLFF.

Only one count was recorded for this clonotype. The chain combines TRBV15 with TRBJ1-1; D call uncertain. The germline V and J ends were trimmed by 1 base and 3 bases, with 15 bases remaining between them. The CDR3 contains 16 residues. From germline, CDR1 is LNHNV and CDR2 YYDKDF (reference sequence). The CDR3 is CATSRASTLRDTEAFF. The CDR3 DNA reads TGTGCCACCAGCAGAGCCAGCACGCTGAGGGACACTGAAGCTTTCTTT.

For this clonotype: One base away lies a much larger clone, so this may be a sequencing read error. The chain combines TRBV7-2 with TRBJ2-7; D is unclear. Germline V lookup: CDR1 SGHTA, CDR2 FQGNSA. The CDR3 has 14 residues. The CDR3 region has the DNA TGTGCCGGCAGCTTAAGCATTTACTCCTACGAGCAGTACTTC. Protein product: CAGSLSIYSYEQYF.

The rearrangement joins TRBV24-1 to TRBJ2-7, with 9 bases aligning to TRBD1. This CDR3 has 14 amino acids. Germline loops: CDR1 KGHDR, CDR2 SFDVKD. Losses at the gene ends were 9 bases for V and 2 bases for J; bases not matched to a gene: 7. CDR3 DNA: TGTGCCACCGGGGCCCGGGACAGGGCCTACGAGCAGTACTTC. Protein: CATGARDRAYEQYF.

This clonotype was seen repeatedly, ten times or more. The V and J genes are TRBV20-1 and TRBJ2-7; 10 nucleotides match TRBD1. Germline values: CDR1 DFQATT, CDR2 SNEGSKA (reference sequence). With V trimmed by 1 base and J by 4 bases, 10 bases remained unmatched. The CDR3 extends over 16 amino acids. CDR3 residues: CSARVIGQGGFYEQYF. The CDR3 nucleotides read TGCAGTGCTAGAGTTATAGGACAGGGGGGATTTTACGAGCAGTACTTC.

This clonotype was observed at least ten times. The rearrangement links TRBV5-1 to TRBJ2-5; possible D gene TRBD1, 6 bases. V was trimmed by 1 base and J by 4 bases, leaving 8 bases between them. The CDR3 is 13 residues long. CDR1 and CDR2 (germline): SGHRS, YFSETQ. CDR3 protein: CASSLLGGETQYF. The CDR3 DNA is TGCGCCAGCAGCTTGTTAGGGGGAGAGACCCAGTACTTC.